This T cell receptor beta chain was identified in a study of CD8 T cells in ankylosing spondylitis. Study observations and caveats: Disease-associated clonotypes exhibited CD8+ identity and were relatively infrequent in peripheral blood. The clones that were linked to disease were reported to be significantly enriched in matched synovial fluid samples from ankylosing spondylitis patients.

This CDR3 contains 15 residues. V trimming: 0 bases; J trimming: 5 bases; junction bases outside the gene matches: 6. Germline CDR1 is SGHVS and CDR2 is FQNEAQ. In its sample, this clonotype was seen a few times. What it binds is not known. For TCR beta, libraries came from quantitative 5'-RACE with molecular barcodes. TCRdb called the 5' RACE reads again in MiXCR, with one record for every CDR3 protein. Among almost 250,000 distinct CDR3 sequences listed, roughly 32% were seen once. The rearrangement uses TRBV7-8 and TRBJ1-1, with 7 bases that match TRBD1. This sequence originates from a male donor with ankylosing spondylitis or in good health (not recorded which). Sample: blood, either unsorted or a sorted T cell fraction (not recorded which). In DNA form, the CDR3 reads TGTGCCAGCAGCTTAGCCGGGACAGTGGGAACTGAAGCTTTCTTT. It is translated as CASSLAGTVGTEAFF.